This TCR beta chain appears in the sequencing data of a study (dated by TCRdb to about 2013). This clonotype was counted only a few times. Its binding antigen is unknown. Base quality data are lacking; no much larger clone is found one base away. Sequencing relied on an Illumina Genome Analyzer IIx. The raw public reads went through TCRdb reprocessing: fastp at Q25, MiXCR clone calling, in-frame beta chains kept. Under each unique CDR3 protein, matching rows form one entry showing the most common genes and DNA. The sample includes about 15,000 distinct CDR3 sequences, with approximately 34% observed a single time. The ten largest clones capture roughly a sixth of the sample. The sequenced material came from blood. The TCR was taken from a human donor.

Here the CDR3 is given as CASSQDGADRDLYF. The nucleotides read TGCGCCAGCAGCCAAGATGGGGCGGACAGGGATCTATATTTT. This chain is built from TRBV4-3 and TRBJ1-3, and TRBD1 matches 8 of the central bases. The germline V gene sets CDR1 to LGHNA and CDR2 to YSLEER. Trimming removed 0 bases from V and 14 bases from J; the gene matches leave 9 bases unexplained. The CDR3 contains 14 residues, cysteine and phenylalanine counted. Only the CDR3 DNA is retained, 42 bases long and in frame from the first base.